This T cell receptor (beta chain) was sequenced in a study of CD8 T cells in ankylosing spondylitis. Overall study findings and caveats: Disease-linked clones reportedly concentrated significantly in matched ankylosing spondylitis synovial fluid. In ankylosing spondylitis blood, a motif of about eight highly homologous TCR beta variants appeared characteristic.

5'-RACE, quantitative and with molecular barcodes, yielded the TCR beta libraries. TCRdb re-derived calls from the 5' RACE reads in MiXCR, one entry per CDR3 protein. The table shows 200,000 or so distinct CDR3 sequences, with 10% to 15% occurring only once. Note on this clonotype: As yet, its antigen is unknown.

The specimen sequenced was blood, either unsorted or a sorted T cell fraction (not recorded which). The source of this sequence is a female donor with ankylosing spondylitis or in good health (not recorded which).

The CDR3 sequence: CASSTYSGTWMLSDTQYF. CDR3 nucleotide sequence: TGTGCCAGCAGCACCTATTCCGGGACATGGATGTTATCGGATACGCAGTATTTT. The genes are TRBV13 and TRBJ2-3, with D possibly matching TRBD1 (6 bases). Germline CDR1 and CDR2: PRHDT and FYEKMQ (reference sequence). CDR3 length: 18 residues. V was trimmed by 5 bases and J by 6 bases, leaving 27 bases between them. Full variable domain (rest looked up from reference TRBV13 and TRBJ2-3): AAGVIQSPRHLIKEKRETATLKCYPIPRHDTVYWYQQGPGQDPQFLISFYEKMQSDKGSIPDRFSAQQFSDYHSELNMSSLELGDSALYFCASSTYSGTWMLSDTQYFGPGTRLTVL.